This T cell receptor beta chain was recorded in a study of glioma-infiltrating T cells after dendritic cell vaccination. The wider study: Three intradermal dendritic cell vaccine injections were given every two weeks.

Germline V gives CDR1 SGHAT, CDR2 FQDESV (reference sequence). V shed 5 bases and J shed 0 bases, with 12 bases lying between them. This CDR3 comprises 15 residues. The immunoSEQ assay amplified TCRB CDR3 from up to 2 ug DNA. Primers: 60 V beta forward and 13 J beta reverse. TCRdb's copy holds only in-frame clones and misses some; the assay was immunoSEQ multiplex PCR. Here the sample spans 90,000 to 110,000 clones, around 90% being singletons. This clone has just one count. Time point meaning: after dendritic cell vaccination, including at tumor progression/relapse. This rearrangement joins TRBV11-1 to TRBJ2-3; possible D gene TRBD1, 5 bases. This TCR derives from a human donor with glioblastoma. Here the sequenced sample was blood, taken after dendritic cell vaccination. In DNA, the CDR3 is TGTGCCAGCAGCACAGGAGATTATAGCACAGATACGCAGTATTTT. Protein sequence: CASSTGDYSTDTQYF.